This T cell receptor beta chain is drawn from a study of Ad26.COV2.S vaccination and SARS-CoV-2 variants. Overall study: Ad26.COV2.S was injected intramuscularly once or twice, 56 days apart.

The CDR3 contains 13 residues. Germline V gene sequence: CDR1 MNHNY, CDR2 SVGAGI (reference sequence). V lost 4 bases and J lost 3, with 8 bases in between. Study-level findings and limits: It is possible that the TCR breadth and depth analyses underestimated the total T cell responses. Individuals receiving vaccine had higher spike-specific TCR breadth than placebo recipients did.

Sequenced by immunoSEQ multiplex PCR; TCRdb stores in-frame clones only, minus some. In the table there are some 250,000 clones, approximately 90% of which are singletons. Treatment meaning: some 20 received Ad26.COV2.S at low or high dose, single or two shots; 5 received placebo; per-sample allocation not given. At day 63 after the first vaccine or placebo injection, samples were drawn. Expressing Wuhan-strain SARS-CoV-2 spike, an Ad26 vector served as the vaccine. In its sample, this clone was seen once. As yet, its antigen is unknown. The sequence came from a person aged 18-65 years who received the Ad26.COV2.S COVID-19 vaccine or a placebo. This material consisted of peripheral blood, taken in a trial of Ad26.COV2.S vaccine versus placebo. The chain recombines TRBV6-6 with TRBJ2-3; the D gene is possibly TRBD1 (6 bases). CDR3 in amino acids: CASSLQGTDTQYF. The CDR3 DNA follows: TGTGCCAGCAGTTTACAGGGAACAGATACGCAGTATTTT.